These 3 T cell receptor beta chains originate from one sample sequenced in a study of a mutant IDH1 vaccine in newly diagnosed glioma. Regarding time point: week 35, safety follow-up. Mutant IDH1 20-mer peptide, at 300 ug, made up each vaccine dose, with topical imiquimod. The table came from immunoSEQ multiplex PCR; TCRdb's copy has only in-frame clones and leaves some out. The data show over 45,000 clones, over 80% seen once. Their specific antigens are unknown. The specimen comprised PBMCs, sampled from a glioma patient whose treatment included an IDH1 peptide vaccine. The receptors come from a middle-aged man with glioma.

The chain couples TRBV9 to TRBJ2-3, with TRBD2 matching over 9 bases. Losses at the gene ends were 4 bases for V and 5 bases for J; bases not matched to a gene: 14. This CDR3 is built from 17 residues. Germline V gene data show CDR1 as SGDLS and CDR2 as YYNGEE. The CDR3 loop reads CASSPHPPIAGVDTQYF. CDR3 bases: TGTGCCAGCAGCCCCCACCCCCCAATAGCGGGAGTAGATACGCAGTATTTT. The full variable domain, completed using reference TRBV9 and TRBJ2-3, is DSGVTQTPKHLITATGQRVTLRCSPRSGDLSVYWYQQSLDQGLQFLIQYYNGEERAKGNILERFSAQQFPDLHSELNLSSLELGDSALYFCASSPHPPIAGVDTQYFGPGTRLTVL.

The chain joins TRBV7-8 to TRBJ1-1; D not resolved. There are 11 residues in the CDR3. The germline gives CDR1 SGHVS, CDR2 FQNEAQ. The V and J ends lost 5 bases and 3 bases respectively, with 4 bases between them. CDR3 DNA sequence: TGTGCCAGCAGCGACCACACTGAAGCTTTCTTT. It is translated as CASSDHTEAFF.

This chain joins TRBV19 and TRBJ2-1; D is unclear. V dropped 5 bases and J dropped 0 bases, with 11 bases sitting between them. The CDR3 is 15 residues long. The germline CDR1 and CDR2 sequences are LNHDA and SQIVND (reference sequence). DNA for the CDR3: TGTGCCAGTAGTCTCGCCAGGATCTCCTACAATGAGCAGTTCTTC. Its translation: CASSLARISYNEQFF.